This T cell receptor beta chain emerged from a study of T cell responses to AZD1222 COVID-19 vaccine. Study results and caveats: Increased Spike-specific TCR breadth and depth were observed after two AZD1222 doses. Baseline testing showed seropositivity in only a handful of AZD1222 recipients.

Comment on this clone: The antigen is unknown.

TCRdb's table, derived via immunoSEQ multiplex PCR, lists solely in-frame clones and lacks some. In the table there are roughly 150,000 clones, more than 85% of which are singletons. V gave up 4 bases and J gave up 3 bases; unmatched junction bases: 5. There are 15 residues in the CDR3. Germline CDR1 reads PRHDT; CDR2 reads FYEKMQ (reference sequence). The gene calls are TRBV13 and TRBJ1-1; 10 bases agree with TRBD1. The sample in question was peripheral blood, obtained after recovery from COVID-19. The sequence came from an adult who had recovered from COVID-19. CDR3 region: CASSSRDRGYTEAFF. The CDR3, as DNA: TGTGCCAGCAGCTCCCGGGACAGGGGTTACACTGAAGCTTTCTTT.